A single sample gave rise to the 11 T cell receptor beta chains below, sequenced in a study of blood T cells in healthy people across ages. It was with a sample-barcoded 5' primer and a J-beta primer mix that a second PCR of about 7 to 12 cycles was run. Using its own MiXCR run on the 5' RACE reads, TCRdb lists one record per CDR3 protein. Among under 2,000,000 distinct CDR3 sequences listed, 49% were seen once. Source material: blood. These receptors were taken from a woman aged 40 to 50 in good health.

This clonotype turned up a few times. The V and J genes are TRBV7-2 and TRBJ2-7, with D perhaps matching TRBD2 (5 bases). CDR1 and CDR2 from the germline V gene are SGHTA and FQGNSA. Trimming shortened V by 2 bases and J by 2 bases, and 16 bases separated the two germline ends. The CDR3 is made up of 16 amino acids. As DNA, the CDR3 is TGTGCCAGCAGCTTAACGGGAAACAGTCGCGCCTACGAGCAGTACTTC. This sequence encodes CASSLTGNSRAYEQYF.

This clonotype has just a few counts. The chain couples TRBV10-3 to TRBJ2-1; the match to TRBD1 covers 8 bases. Germline V gene sequence: CDR1 ENHRY, CDR2 SYGVKD. The CDR3 loop spans 15 amino acids. The V segment lost 2 bases and the J segment 6 bases; nucleotides outside the gene matches: 6. The chain's CDR3 is CAISEGQGAFNEQFF. The CDR3 region has the DNA TGTGCCATCAGTGAGGGTCAGGGGGCATTCAATGAGCAGTTCTTC.

As to this clonotype: One base away lies a much larger clone, so this may be a sequencing read error. V gene TRBV5-1 combines with J gene TRBJ2-5; 7 bases are a match to TRBD2. Germline V gene sequence: CDR1 SGHRS, CDR2 YFSETQ. The CDR3 extends over 13 amino acids. After removal of 4 bases from V and 7 bases from J, the junction contained 7 bases not matched to a gene. CDR3 in amino acids: CASSLGLEGTQYF. CDR3 sequence (DNA): TGCGCCAGCAGCCTAGGACTAGAAGGGACCCAGTACTTC.

The J gene is TRBJ2-4, the V gene TRBV15, with no clear D. The CDR3 has 13 residues. CDR1 LNHNV and CDR2 YYDKDF come from the germline V gene (reference sequence). The ends were cut back, 4 bases at V and 8 bases at J, with 12 bases in the middle. The DNA for the CDR3 is TGTGCCACCAGCAAAAGAGGCCAAGACATTCAGTACTTC. Protein product: CATSKRGQDIQYF.

CDR3 protein: CASSLDLWGGLTYEQYF. In DNA, the CDR3 is TGTGCCAGCAGCTTAGATCTCTGGGGGGGGTTAACCTACGAGCAGTACTTC. The rearrangement links TRBV7-2 to TRBJ2-7; 7 bases agree with TRBD2. CDR1 and CDR2 from the germline V gene are SGHTA and FQGNSA. V lost 1 base and J lost 2; bases outside the gene matches: 11. This CDR3 comprises 17 residues. The full variable domain, with the rest looked up from reference TRBV7-2 and TRBJ2-7, is GAGVSQSPSNKVTEKGKDVELRCDPISGHTALYWYRQSLGQGLEFLIYFQGNSAPDKSGLPSDRFSAERTGGSVSTLTIQRTQQEDSAVYLCASSLDLWGGLTYEQYFGPGTRLTVT.

The chain links TRBV28 to TRBJ2-7; 9 bases line up with TRBD1. The ends lost 3 bases at V and 0 bases at J; junction bases unmatched: 3. This CDR3 is 15 amino acids long. Germline CDR1 is MDHEN and CDR2 is SYDVKM. The CDR3 here is CASSFPDRGSYEQYF. CDR3 nucleotides: TGTGCCAGCAGTTTCCCGGACAGGGGCTCCTACGAGCAGTACTTC.

V usage is TRBV5-1 and J usage is TRBJ2-7, with D unclear. The germline V gene encodes CDR1 SGHRS and CDR2 YFSETQ. The germline V and J ends were trimmed by 4 bases and 3 bases, with 17 bases remaining between them. The CDR3 is 15 amino acids. The chain's CDR3 is CASSVAPDPYYEQYF. The DNA of the CDR3 is TGCGCCAGCAGCGTCGCGCCGGATCCTTACTACGAGCAGTACTTC.

The chain couples TRBV12-3 or TRBV12-4 to TRBJ1-4; no definite D call. Trimming stripped 4 bases from V and 8 bases from J, with 14 bases between. The length of the CDR3 is 14 residues. The CDR3 sequence is CASSSHQDGEKLFF. CDR3 DNA sequence: TGTGCCAGCAGTTCGCATCAAGACGGGGAAAAACTGTTTTTT.

A remark on this clonotype: Relative to the germline gene, one junction end is altered; a read error may explain this. The chain combines TRBV7-7 with TRBJ2-1; TRBD2 might be the D (5 bases). CDR1 is SSHAT and CDR2 is FNYEAQ in the germline V gene (reference sequence). This CDR3 has 15 amino acids. In nucleotides, the CDR3 is TGTGCTAGCAGTATAGGCGGGCCCGCCTACAATGAGCAGTTCTTC. Amino acids: CASSIGGPAYNEQFF.

The chain joins TRBV6-5 to TRBJ1-4, with 9 bases that match TRBD1. CDR1 is MNHEY and CDR2 is SVGAGI in the germline V gene. The CDR3 runs to 16 residues. After removal of 6 bases from V and 1 base from J, the junction contained 6 bases not matched to a gene. The CDR3 reads CASRNRGRRTNEKLFF. CDR3 sequence (DNA): TGTGCCAGCAGGAACAGGGGGCGCCGAACTAATGAAAAACTGTTTTTT.

The chain recombines TRBV6-5 with TRBJ2-5, with D tentatively TRBD1 (6 bases). The germline CDR1 and CDR2 sequences are MNHEY and SVGAGI. This CDR3 is 13 amino acids long. V lost 8 bases and J 2 bases, leaving 12 bases between the germline ends. This chain's CDR3 is CASQGSGQETQYF. DNA for the CDR3: TGTGCCAGCCAGGGGTCCGGACAAGAGACCCAGTACTTC.